The 11 T cell receptor beta chains below were found in one sample sequenced in a study of blood T cell repertoires in COVID-19. The repertoire was sequenced with immunoSEQ multiplex PCR; TCRdb's copy has only in-frame clones and lacks some. In the table there are roughly 140,000 clones, about 86% of which are singletons. The sample was peripheral blood. The receptors here all came from a human donor in a cohort sampled during active COVID-19.

This clone was detected only once. The V and J genes are TRBV19 and TRBJ1-2; D ambiguous. The germline V gene encodes CDR1 LNHDA and CDR2 SQIVND (reference sequence). The CDR3 is 14 amino acids. V was pared by 7 bases and J by 0 bases, with 12 bases between. In DNA form, the CDR3 reads TGTGCCAGTACCTCAACAGACGCTAACTATGGCTACACCTTC. This gives the protein CASTSTDANYGYTF.

The rearrangement uses TRBV27 and TRBJ2-7; 9 nucleotides agree with TRBD1. Trimming removed 2 bases from V and 6 bases from J; junction bases left unmatched: 8. In germline, CDR1 is MNHEY, CDR2 SMNVEV (reference sequence). The CDR3 has 15 amino acids. The CDR3 protein is CASSLLQGALVEQYF. In DNA, the CDR3 is TGTGCCAGCAGTTTACTACAGGGGGCGCTCGTCGAGCAGTACTTC.

The chain recombines TRBV7-9 with TRBJ1-2; D remains unclear. Germline V gene lookup returns CDR1 SEHNR and CDR2 FQNEAQ (reference sequence). The CDR3 has 14 amino acids. Trimming left V 1 base short and J 1 base short, with 7 bases between. CDR3 coding DNA: TGTGCCAGCAGCTTAGGGTCGGTTAACTATGGCTACACCTTC. It codes for CASSLGSVNYGYTF.

This chain uses TRBV19 with TRBJ2-1; TRBD2 matches 14 bases. This CDR3 spans 15 amino acids. With 5 bases clipped from V and 7 bases from J, the junction kept 4 bases outside the gene matches. Looked up from germline, CDR1 is LNHDA and CDR2 is SQIVND (reference sequence). The CDR3 is CASSSGTSGSNEQFF. For the CDR3, the DNA is TGTGCCAGTAGTTCTGGGACTAGCGGGAGTAATGAGCAGTTCTTC.

The CDR3 protein is CASSSGASGTSGSYEQYF. The DNA of the CDR3 is TGCGCCAGCAGCTCAGGAGCTTCCGGGACTAGCGGTTCCTACGAGCAGTACTTC. The rearrangement joins TRBV5-1 to TRBJ2-7, with TRBD2 identical over 11 bases. The germline gives CDR1 SGHRS, CDR2 YFSETQ. Trimming removed 3 bases from V and 1 base from J; junction bases left unmatched: 12. CDR3 length equals 18 residues.

The rearrangement uses TRBV28 and TRBJ2-5; TRBD2 agrees at 11 bases. The CDR3 has 15 amino acids. Germline lookup yields CDR1 MDHEN and CDR2 SYDVKM. J lost 1 base, V lost 6 bases, and 4 bases had no gene match. In DNA, the CDR3 is TGTGCCAGCAGATTAGCGGGAGGGCCCCAAGAGACCCAGTACTTC. Translated, it gives CASRLAGGPQETQYF.

The chain recombines TRBV6-5 with TRBJ2-7; TRBD2 aligns across 11 bases. CDR3 length: 14 residues. V was pared by 2 bases and J by 7 bases, with 4 bases of the junction left unmatched. From germline, CDR1 is MNHEY and CDR2 SVGAGI. In DNA form, the CDR3 reads TGTGCCAGCAGTTACACTAGCGGGAGTGGGGAGCAGTACTTC. Translation gives CASSYTSGSGEQYF.

The CDR3 protein is CASSQGGTSGVETQYF. The CDR3 nucleotides are TGTGCCAGCAGCCAAGGGGGGACTAGCGGGGTAGAGACCCAGTACTTC. The V call is TRBV4-2, the J call TRBJ2-5, with 13 bases that match TRBD2. Germline V CDR1 and CDR2: LGHNA, YNFKEQ. The CDR3 is 16 residues long. Losses at the gene ends were 1 base for V and 4 bases for J; bases not matched to a gene: 3.

CDR3 sequence reads: CASSSHDKTGIKAFF. The CDR3 nucleotides read TGTGCCAGCAGCTCCCACGACAAGACAGGGATCAAAGCTTTCTTT. The gene calls are TRBV28 and TRBJ1-1; TRBD1 aligns across 7 bases. The ends lost 6 bases at V and 9 bases at J; junction bases unmatched: 16. In germline, CDR1 is MDHEN, CDR2 SYDVKM. The CDR3 extends over 15 amino acids.

The chain is built from TRBV4-2 and TRBJ1-5; TRBD1 is a possible D gene (5 bases). CDR3 length: 16 amino acids. The V gene lost 0 bases and the J gene lost 5 bases, with 14 bases spanning the gap. Germline assignment: CDR1 LGHNA and CDR2 YNFKEQ. The CDR3 here is CASSQDRAGRHQPQHF. Here the CDR3 DNA reads TGTGCCAGCAGCCAAGATCGGGCAGGGCGGCATCAGCCCCAGCATTTT.

The rearrangement joins TRBV9 to TRBJ1-4; D remains unclear. The CDR3 contains 14 residues. Germline V gene data show CDR1 as SGDLS and CDR2 as YYNGEE. The ends were cut back, 3 bases at V and 5 bases at J, with 11 bases in the middle. The CDR3 reads CASSARTDNEKLFF. For the CDR3, the DNA is TGTGCCAGCAGCGCCCGAACAGACAATGAAAAACTGTTTTTT. Filled out from reference TRBV9 and TRBJ1-4, the complete variable domain reads DSGVTQTPKHLITATGQRVTLRCSPRSGDLSVYWYQQSLDQGLQFLIQYYNGEERAKGNILERFSAQQFPDLHSELNLSSLELGDSALYFCASSARTDNEKLFFGSGTQLSVL.